What follows are 23 T cell receptor beta chains derived from one specimen sequenced in a study of blood T cell repertoires in COVID-19. Libraries were prepared by immunoSEQ multiplex PCR; TCRdb keeps only in-frame clonotypes and omits some of them. Counted here are 210,000 or so clones, 65% to 85% occurring once; the ten biggest clones make up 8% to 13%. The sample was peripheral blood. The receptors here all came from a woman aged 80 or over with acute or convalescent COVID-19.

The rearrangement uses TRBV10-3 and TRBJ1-1; D uncertain. Trimming shortened V by 4 bases and J by 0 bases, and 6 bases separated the two germline ends. The CDR3 is 13 residues long. CDR1 and CDR2 from the germline V gene are ENHRY and SYGVKD. As DNA, the CDR3 is TGTGCCATCAGTGTAAGCATGAACACTGAAGCTTTCTTT. Its protein is CAISVSMNTEAFF.

CDR3 in DNA: TGTGCCAGCAGCCGGAGAACTAGCGGGGGCAACACCGGGGAGCTGTTTTTT. As protein: CASSRRTSGGNTGELFF. The chain is built from TRBV3-1 (or the pseudogene TRBV3-2) and TRBJ2-2, with TRBD2 matching 11 bases. V gave up 4 bases and J gave up 2 bases; unmatched junction bases: 6. CDR3 length: 17 residues. The V gene's germline CDR1 is LGHDT and CDR2 YNNKEL (reference sequence).

The chain links TRBV5-1 to TRBJ2-1, with D maybe TRBD1 (6 bases). The germline V gene encodes CDR1 SGHRS and CDR2 YFSETQ. Trimming left V 2 bases short and J 5 bases short, with 14 bases between. This CDR3 has 15 amino acids. CDR3 bases: TGCGCCAGCAGCTTACGCTCGGGACAAGACAATGAGCAGTTCTTC. This gives the protein CASSLRSGQDNEQFF.

The CDR3 here is CASSEGGSGRTEAFF. Written as DNA, the CDR3 is TGTGCCAGCAGTGAAGGTGGGTCAGGAAGGACTGAAGCTTTCTTT. The chain employs TRBV6-1 and TRBJ1-1; D is uncertain. The CDR3 runs to 15 residues. Trimming shortened V by 1 base and J by 5 bases, and 14 bases separated the two germline ends. Germline loops: CDR1 MNHNS, CDR2 SASEGT.

This chain connects TRBV19 to TRBJ2-2; D remains ambiguous. The germline V gene has CDR1 LNHDA and CDR2 SQIVND (reference sequence). Trimming stripped 5 bases from V and 0 bases from J, with 16 bases between. There are 17 residues in the CDR3. In DNA form, the CDR3 reads TGTGCCAGTAGTTTTGACAAGTCCCTTACGAACACCGGGGAGCTGTTTTTT. Translating gives CASSFDKSLTNTGELFF.

J is TRBJ1-4 and V is TRBV5-4; unclear D gene. This CDR3 is built from 17 residues. The V end lost 3 bases, the J end lost 0 bases, and 15 bases lay between the germline ends. Germline CDR1 is SGHNT and CDR2 is YYREEE (reference sequence). In nucleotides, the CDR3 is TGTGCCAGCAGCTGGGCGCCGACGGCTGCAACTAATGAAAAACTGTTTTTT. Translation: CASSWAPTAATNEKLFF.

This chain uses TRBV7-3 with TRBJ2-1, with TRBD1 matching 9 bases. Looked up from germline, CDR1 is SGHTA and CDR2 is FQGTGA. CDR3 length: 17 amino acids. The junction had 11 bases not matched to a gene; V was cut back by 5 bases and J by 3 bases. The CDR3 nucleotides read TGTGCCAGCAGCCTAAAGGCGGGGACAGGGAGCTACAATGAGCAGTTCTTC. Translation: CASSLKAGTGSYNEQFF.

The chain employs TRBV18 and TRBJ2-1; unclear D gene. This CDR3 spans 15 amino acids. Trimming left V 2 bases short and J 0 bases short, with 8 bases between. Germline V gene sequence: CDR1 KGHSH, CDR2 LQKENI. DNA of the CDR3: TGTGCCAGCTCACCAGTTGCCAGCTCCTACAATGAGCAGTTCTTC. Protein product: CASSPVASSYNEQFF.

The genes are TRBV30 and TRBJ1-5; perhaps TRBD1 as D (5 bases). Trimming took off 2 bases at V and 11 bases at J, with 16 bases between the two ends. From germline, CDR1 is GTSNPN and CDR2 SVGIG (reference sequence). The CDR3 contains 13 residues. This CDR3 is CAWSIAAQQAQHF. The CDR3 DNA reads TGTGCCTGGAGTATCGCAGCTCAACAGGCCCAGCATTTT.

The chain is built from TRBV3-1 (or the pseudogene TRBV3-2) and TRBJ1-4; 9 positions match TRBD1. Unmatched junction bases numbered 8, after V lost 1 base and J lost 8 bases. The germline CDR1 and CDR2 sequences are LGHDT and YNNKEL (reference sequence). The length of the CDR3 is 16 residues. CDR3 coding DNA: TGTGCCAGCAGCCAAGCTGTTGGGACAGGGTTGGAAAAACTGTTTTTT. Translating gives CASSQAVGTGLEKLFF.

Here the CDR3 DNA reads TGTGCCAGCTCACCGACTAGCGGGAGTACCTACGAGCAGTACTTC. Translated: CASSPTSGSTYEQYF. The chain is built from TRBV18 and TRBJ2-7, with TRBD2 matching over 12 bases. After removal of 3 bases from V and 2 bases from J, the junction contained 2 bases not matched to a gene. The germline gives CDR1 KGHSH, CDR2 LQKENI. The CDR3 totals 15 residues. The entire variable domain, with the rest obtained from reference TRBV18 and TRBJ2-7, is as follows: NAGVMQNPRHLVRRRGQEARLRCSPMKGHSHVYWYRQLPEEGLKFMVYLQKENIIDESGMPKERFSAEFPKEGPSILRIQQVVRGDSAAYFCASSPTSGSTYEQYFGPGTRLTVT.

The CDR3 DNA reads as TGTGCCAGCAGCTCCCAGGGGGGTCCCACAGATACGCAGTATTTT. Amino acids: CASSSQGGPTDTQYF. The chain combines TRBV7-2 with TRBJ2-3; perhaps TRBD1 as D (7 bases). The CDR3 runs to 15 residues. V shed 4 bases and J shed 2 bases, with 13 bases lying between them. CDR1 is SGHTA and CDR2 is FQGNSA in the germline V gene.

V gene TRBV19 combines with J gene TRBJ2-2; 7 bases fit TRBD2. The length of the CDR3 is 15 residues. Trimming took 2 bases from V and 5 from J; bases not matched to a gene: 5. Per the germline V gene, CDR1 is LNHDA and CDR2 is SQIVND (reference sequence). Here the CDR3 DNA reads TGTGCCAGTAGTATAAGACTAGCTGGGACCGGGGAGCTGTTTTTT. It codes for CASSIRLAGTGELFF.

The chain combines TRBV5-6 with TRBJ1-2; TRBD1 is a possible D gene (5 bases). There are 12 residues in the CDR3. Deletions cut 5 bases from V and 3 bases from J, with 8 bases between. Germline V gene data show CDR1 as SGHDT and CDR2 as YYEEEE. The CDR3 DNA is TGTGCCAGCAGTCCGGGGGACTATGGCTACACCTTC. Its translation is CASSPGDYGYTF.

In DNA form, the CDR3 reads TGTGCCAGCAGTTACTCGGGACAGGTCCAACATGAAAAACTGTTTTTT. This encodes CASSYSGQVQHEKLFF. The chain recombines TRBV6-5 with TRBJ1-4; 8 bases align to TRBD1. CDR3 length: 16 residues. The germline V gene encodes CDR1 MNHEY and CDR2 SVGAGI. The V and J ends lost 0 bases and 6 bases, in that order; junction bases with no gene match: 6.

The CDR3 here is CASSPSGGPGELFF. The CDR3 DNA reads as TGTGCCAGCTCACCCTCCGGCGGGCCCGGGGAGCTGTTTTTT. The V call is TRBV18, the J call TRBJ2-2; maybe TRBD2 (5 bases). The germline V and J ends were trimmed by 3 bases and 6 bases, with 11 bases remaining between them. The CDR3 spans 14 residues. Germline CDR1 KGHSH, CDR2 LQKENI.

This rearrangement joins TRBV6-5 to TRBJ1-1; D unresolved. V shed 6 bases and J shed 1 base, with 12 bases lying between them. The germline gives CDR1 MNHEY, CDR2 SVGAGI. The CDR3 loop spans 14 amino acids. This CDR3 is CASRISEGNTEAFF. DNA of the CDR3: TGTGCCAGCAGAATTTCGGAGGGGAACACTGAAGCTTTCTTT.

This chain joins TRBV28 and TRBJ1-2, with TRBD1 identical over 7 bases. Unmatched junction bases numbered 12, after V lost 6 bases and J lost 8 bases. This CDR3 spans 14 amino acids. CDR1 and CDR2 (germline): MDHEN, SYDVKM. The CDR3 DNA reads as TGTGCCAGCAGATCCGGGACAGACCTCCACGGCTACACCTTC. Its protein is CASRSGTDLHGYTF.

This clone was observed a handful of times. The chain recombines TRBV27 with TRBJ2-7, with D tentatively TRBD1 (6 bases). V was pared by 5 bases and J by 2 bases, with 19 bases between. The CDR3 runs to 16 residues. The germline CDR1 and CDR2 sequences are MNHEY and SMNVEV (reference sequence). The CDR3 spells CASSAPIQGYTYEQYF. The CDR3 DNA is TGTGCCAGCAGTGCCCCTATCCAGGGGTATACCTACGAGCAGTACTTC.

This clone appeared a single time. The chain links TRBV28 to TRBJ2-7; D perhaps matches TRBD2 (6 bases). Germline values: CDR1 MDHEN, CDR2 SYDVKM. Deletions cut 10 bases from V and 3 bases from J, with 22 bases between. The CDR3 length is 15 residues. CDR3 region: CATTPAVGGNYEQYF. CDR3 nucleotide sequence: TGTGCCACCACCCCTGCCGTGGGAGGCAACTACGAGCAGTACTTC.

To note about this clone: Other nucleotide sequences in the sample specify the same CDR3. This chain joins TRBV7-3 and TRBJ2-3, with D uncertain. Deletions cut 2 bases from V and 2 bases from J, with 8 bases between. CDR1 SGHTA and CDR2 FQGTGA come from the germline V gene. The CDR3 loop spans 14 amino acids. CDR3 sequence: CASSLGHSTDTQYF. CDR3 in DNA: TGTGCCAGCAGCTTAGGGCATTCCACAGATACGCAGTATTTT.

The chain recombines TRBV27 with TRBJ2-4; perhaps TRBD2 as D (6 bases). CDR3 length equals 14 residues. The ends were cut back, 3 bases at V and 6 bases at J, with 12 bases in the middle. CDR1 and CDR2 (germline): MNHEY, SMNVEV (reference sequence). The DNA of the CDR3 is TGTGCCAGCAGTTTTACCGGGACTCCAAACATTCAGTACTTC. Protein: CASSFTGTPNIQYF.

The gene calls are TRBV10-1 and TRBJ2-3, with D unresolved. V was pared by 3 bases and J by 2 bases, with 12 bases between. Germline CDR1 WNHNN, CDR2 SYGVQD (reference sequence). This CDR3 is 15 amino acids long. Written as DNA, the CDR3 is TGCGCCAGCAGTGAAGGTCAGGCGAACACAGATACGCAGTATTTT. This encodes CASSEGQANTDTQYF.